A single T cell receptor (beta chain) is shown here with its context. At least ten counts were recorded for this clonotype. There is no known antigen for this receptor. Base qualities are not recorded, but no much larger clone differs from it by a single base. The record originates from a study of neurological immune-mediated disorders (dated by TCRdb to about 2019). A note on the overall study: Among the approximately 35 multiple sclerosis patients, relapsing-remitting MS accounted for some 30 and secondary progressive MS accounted for 3. The study compared peripheral blood TCR-beta repertoires of HTLV-I-associated myelopathy (HAM/TSP) patients, multiple sclerosis patients and healthy controls using UMI-based sequencing. The approximately 110 TCR-beta libraries covered PBMC samples along with longitudinal samples, technical triplicates, and paired sorted CD4+ and CD8+ T-cell subsets. The cohort was made up of 68 subjects, consisting of some 15 HAM/TSP patients, roughly 35 multiple sclerosis patients and around 20 healthy controls.

Libraries from unsorted PBMCs were made from 2 million PBMCs kept in RNAlater at -80 degrees C until RNA extraction. Multiple sclerosis patients were enrolled in a US clinical protocol evaluating disease progression by magnetic resonance imaging. Peripheral blood was subjected to Ficoll-Hypaque density gradient centrifugation to isolate PBMCs, which were then cryopreserved in liquid nitrogen. To synthesize cDNA, template-switch 5'RACE was performed with a primer carrying a 10-nucleotide random unique molecular identifier so that each TCR transcript was tagged. Each sequencing run produced over 190 million TCR-beta sequences covering 15-18 subjects. The RNeasy kit was used to extract total RNA. The KAPA Real-time Library Amplification kit was used to amplify TCR-beta VDJ regions with primers for the TCR constant region and the 5'RACE anchor. A first PCR added sample indexes and Illumina adaptors, after which a second PCR increased the library yield. After Ampure bead purification, the TCR product of roughly 650 bp was size-selected on a 2% E-gel SizeSelection system. Before pooling, libraries had their quality checked on a Bioanalyzer, their concentration measured with Qubit, and their quantity determined with the Kapa Library Quantification kit. Paired-end 2 x 150 bp sequencing of the libraries was performed on an Illumina HiSeq 2500. To increase sequence diversity, roughly 24-31% phiX was spiked into each library pool. On the study's bioinformatics: Quality-filtered reads were processed with the UMI-based MiGEC pipeline, and over 75% of raw TCR sequences were removed by the MiGEC pipeline during error correction. IMGT germline references were used for aligning VDJ genes, and each clonotype was defined as a unique CDR3 amino acid sequence together with its V-J genes. Clonal expansion, Shannon diversity and CDR3 relatedness (CalcPairwiseDistances, ClusterSamples) were evaluated with VDJtools, and phylogenetic trees were built with CLCbio workbench. A clone was classed as expanded if it had 8 or more unique UMIs, a cutoff based on coefficient-of-variation modelling across technical triplicates. TCRdb applied fastp at Q25 and MiXCR to the public reads, then kept only in-frame beta chains. CDR3 protein sequences are deduplicated, and each keeps its most common genes and DNA. TCRdb, not the authors, supplied the V and J calls. Present in this sample are about 50,000 distinct CDR3 sequences, roughly 4.6% of which were seen just once. In total, the top ten clones hold around 2.8% of the sample.

What the authors observed across the whole study: Across subjects, expanded clones never shared an identical CDR3 amino acid sequence, which suggests that the TCR-beta repertoires in every group were private. In a phylogenetic analysis, the repertoires of 18 out of 34 MS patients fell into a single cluster of related CDR3 sequences, pointing to a possible signature at the repertoire level. TCR clonal expansion was greatest in HAM/TSP patients and smallest in MS patients, who ranked below even healthy controls. The MS cluster was not associated with any clinical or MRI features, and the authors stated that larger cohorts are needed.

Trimming takes 3 bases from V and 7 bases from J, and the germline ends sit 3 bases apart. The CDR3 sequence holds 11 residues, the cysteine and phenylalanine included. Solely the CDR3 DNA is kept, with 33 bases framed from the first base. The rearrangement combines TRBV12-3 or TRBV12-4 with TRBJ2-2; no D segment can be confidently identified. Sequencing was carried out using PBMCs. The TCR was taken from a man aged 50 to 59 with multiple sclerosis. The CDR3 in this case is CASSFGGELFF. The DNA reads as follows: TGTGCCAGCAGTTTCGGCGGGGAGCTGTTTTTT.